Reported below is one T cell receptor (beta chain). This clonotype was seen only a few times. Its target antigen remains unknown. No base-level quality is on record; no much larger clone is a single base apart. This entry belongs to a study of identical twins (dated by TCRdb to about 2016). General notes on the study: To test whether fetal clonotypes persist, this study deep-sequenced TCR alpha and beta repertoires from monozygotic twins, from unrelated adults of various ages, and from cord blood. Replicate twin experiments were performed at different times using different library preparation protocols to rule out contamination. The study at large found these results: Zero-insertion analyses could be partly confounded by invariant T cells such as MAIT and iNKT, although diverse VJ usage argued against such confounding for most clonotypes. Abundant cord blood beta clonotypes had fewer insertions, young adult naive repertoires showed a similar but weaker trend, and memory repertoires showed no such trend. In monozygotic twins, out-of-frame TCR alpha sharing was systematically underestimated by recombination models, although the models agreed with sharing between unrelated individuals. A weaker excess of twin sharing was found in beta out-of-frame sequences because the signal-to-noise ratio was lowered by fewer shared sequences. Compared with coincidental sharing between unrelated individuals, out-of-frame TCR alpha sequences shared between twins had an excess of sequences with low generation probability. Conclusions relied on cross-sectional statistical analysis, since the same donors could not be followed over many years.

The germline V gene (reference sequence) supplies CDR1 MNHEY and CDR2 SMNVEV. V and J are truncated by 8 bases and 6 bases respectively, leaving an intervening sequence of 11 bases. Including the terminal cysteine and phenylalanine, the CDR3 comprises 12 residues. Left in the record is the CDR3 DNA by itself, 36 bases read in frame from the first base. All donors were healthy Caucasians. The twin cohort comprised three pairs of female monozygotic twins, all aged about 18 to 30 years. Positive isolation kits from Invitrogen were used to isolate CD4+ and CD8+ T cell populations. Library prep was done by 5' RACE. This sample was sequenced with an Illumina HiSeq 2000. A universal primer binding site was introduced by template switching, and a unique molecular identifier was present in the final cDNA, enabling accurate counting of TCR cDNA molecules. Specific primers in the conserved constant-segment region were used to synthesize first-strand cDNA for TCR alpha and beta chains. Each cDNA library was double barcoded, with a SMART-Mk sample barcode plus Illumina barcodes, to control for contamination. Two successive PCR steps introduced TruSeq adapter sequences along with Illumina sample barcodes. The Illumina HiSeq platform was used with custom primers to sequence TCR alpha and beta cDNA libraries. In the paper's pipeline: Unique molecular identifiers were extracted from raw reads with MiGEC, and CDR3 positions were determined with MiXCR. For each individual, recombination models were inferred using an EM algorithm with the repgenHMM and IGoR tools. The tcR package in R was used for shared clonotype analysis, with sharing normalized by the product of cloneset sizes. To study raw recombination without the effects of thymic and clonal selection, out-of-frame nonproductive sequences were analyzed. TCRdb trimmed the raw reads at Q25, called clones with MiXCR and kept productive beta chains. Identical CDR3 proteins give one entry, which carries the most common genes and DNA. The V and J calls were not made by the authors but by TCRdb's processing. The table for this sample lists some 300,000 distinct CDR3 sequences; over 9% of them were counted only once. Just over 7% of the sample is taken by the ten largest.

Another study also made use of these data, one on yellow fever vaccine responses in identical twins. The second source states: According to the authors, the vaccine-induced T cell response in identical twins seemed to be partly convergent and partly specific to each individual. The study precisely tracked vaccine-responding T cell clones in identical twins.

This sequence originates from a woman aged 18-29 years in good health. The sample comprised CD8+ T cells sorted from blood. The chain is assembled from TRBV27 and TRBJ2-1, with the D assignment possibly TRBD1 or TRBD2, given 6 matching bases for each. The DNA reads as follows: TGTGCCAGCGGAAGGGGGGTCAATGAGCAGTTCTTC. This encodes CASGRGVNEQFF.